The rows below give T cell receptor beta chains drawn from one sample of a study of OX40 agonist ivuxolimab in advanced cancers. Repertoires were generated with immunoSEQ multiplex PCR, while TCRdb's copy carries only in-frame clones and drops some. The table shows tens of thousands of clones, with 92% occurring only once. The source was CD4+ or CD8+ T cells sorted from blood, collected in a trial of the OX40 agonist ivuxolimab. Every receptor here comes from an adult with an advanced solid tumor such as melanoma, head and neck, liver or kidney cancer. The CDR3 runs from the conserved cysteine through the conserved F or W. A D gene is named only where the DNA matches it firmly. Not every row has a clone size; where given, it reads once, few, many or a size class.

j_gene: TRBJ2-7; abundance: NA; v_gene: TRBV25-1; d_gene: TRBD1; CDR3aa: CASRDRDSYEQYF; CDR3nt: TGTGCCAGCCGCGACAGGGACTCCTACGAGCAGTACTTC
j_gene: TRBJ2-7; abundance: NA; v_gene: TRBV11-2; d_gene: NA; CDR3aa: CASSFLYGAYEQYF; CDR3nt: TGTGCCAGCAGCTTTCTCTACGGAGCCTACGAGCAGTACTTC
j_gene: TRBJ1-1; abundance: once; v_gene: TRBV19; d_gene: NA; CDR3aa: CASSIVGAGTEAFF; CDR3nt: TGTGCCAGTAGTATAGTAGGGGCCGGCACTGAAGCTTTCTTT
j_gene: TRBJ2-7; abundance: NA; v_gene: TRBV5-1; d_gene: NA; CDR3aa: CASSLGVGGGYEQYF; CDR3nt: TGCGCCAGCAGCTTAGGCGTGGGTGGGGGCTACGAGCAGTACTTC
j_gene: TRBJ2-7; abundance: NA; v_gene: TRBV9; d_gene: TRBD1; CDR3aa: CASSSGQGSYEQYF; CDR3nt: TGTGCCAGCAGCTCAGGACAGGGTAGTTACGAGCAGTACTTC
j_gene: TRBJ2-1; abundance: NA; v_gene: TRBV28; d_gene: NA; CDR3aa: CASSFGGTEQFF; CDR3nt: TGTGCCAGCAGTTTCGGAGGGACTGAGCAGTTCTTC
j_gene: TRBJ2-1; abundance: NA; v_gene: TRBV27; d_gene: TRBD2; CDR3aa: CASSRLAGLAYNEQFF; CDR3nt: TGTGCCAGCAGTCGACTAGCGGGACTCGCCTACAATGAGCAGTTCTTC
j_gene: TRBJ2-1; abundance: NA; v_gene: TRBV27; d_gene: NA; CDR3aa: CASSWGTGWGNEQFF; CDR3nt: TGTGCCAGCAGTTGGGGGACGGGGTGGGGGAATGAGCAGTTCTTC
j_gene: TRBJ1-1; abundance: NA; v_gene: TRBV9; d_gene: NA; CDR3aa: CASSVESFGHVLNTEAFF; CDR3nt: TGTGCCAGCAGCGTAGAAAGTTTTGGACACGTTTTGAACACTGAAGCTTTCTTT
j_gene: TRBJ2-7; abundance: NA; v_gene: TRBV7-8; d_gene: NA; CDR3aa: CASSPSVASSYEQYF; CDR3nt: TGTGCCAGCAGCCCCTCGGTAGCCAGCTCCTACGAGCAGTACTTC
j_gene: TRBJ1-5; abundance: NA; v_gene: TRBV28; d_gene: NA; CDR3aa: CASSSRQSHQPQHF; CDR3nt: TGTGCCAGCAGTTCTCGACAGTCCCATCAGCCCCAGCATTTT
j_gene: TRBJ2-1; abundance: NA; v_gene: TRBV28; d_gene: TRBD2; CDR3aa: CASTPSSGREYNEQFF; CDR3nt: TGTGCCAGCACCCCAAGTAGCGGGAGAGAGTACAATGAGCAGTTCTTC
j_gene: TRBJ2-2; abundance: NA; v_gene: TRBV10-1; d_gene: TRBD2; CDR3aa: CASSEIAGGMNTGELFF; CDR3nt: TGCGCCAGCAGTGAGATAGCGGGAGGGATGAATACCGGGGAGCTGTTTTTT
j_gene: TRBJ2-1; abundance: NA; v_gene: TRBV15; d_gene: NA; CDR3aa: CATSVAREVWNEQFF; CDR3nt: TGTGCCACCAGCGTCGCCAGGGAGGTTTGGAATGAGCAGTTCTTC
j_gene: TRBJ2-3; abundance: NA; v_gene: TRBV23-1; d_gene: TRBD2; CDR3aa: CASTTMSGLYTDTQYF; CDR3nt: TGCGCCAGCACTACTATGTCGGGACTATACACAGATACGCAGTATTTT
j_gene: TRBJ1-1; abundance: NA; v_gene: TRBV30; d_gene: NA; CDR3aa: CAWSVGLEAFF; CDR3nt: TGTGCCTGGAGTGTAGGGCTAGAAGCTTTCTTT
j_gene: TRBJ2-5; abundance: NA; v_gene: TRBV7-8; d_gene: NA; CDR3aa: CASSPSKEQGGETQYF; CDR3nt: TGTGCCAGCAGCCCATCAAAAGAACAGGGCGGGGAGACCCAGTACTTC
j_gene: TRBJ1-3; abundance: NA; v_gene: TRBV28; d_gene: NA; CDR3aa: CASSSSRKGIGNTIYF; CDR3nt: TGTGCCAGCAGTTCCTCGCGGAAAGGCATCGGAAACACCATATATTTT
j_gene: TRBJ2-7; abundance: NA; v_gene: TRBV4-1; d_gene: NA; CDR3aa: CASSQDWGTIYEQYF; CDR3nt: TGCGCCAGCAGCCAAGATTGGGGAACAATCTACGAGCAGTACTTC
j_gene: TRBJ2-7; abundance: NA; v_gene: TRBV5-6; d_gene: NA; CDR3aa: CASSLGGGSSYEQYF; CDR3nt: TGTGCCAGCAGCTTGGGCGGCGGAAGCTCCTACGAGCAGTACTTC
j_gene: TRBJ2-2; abundance: NA; v_gene: TRBV10-3; d_gene: NA; CDR3aa: CAIFEVTMNTGELFF; CDR3nt: TGTGCCATCTTTGAGGTGACGATGAACACCGGGGAGCTGTTTTTT
j_gene: TRBJ2-2; abundance: NA; v_gene: TRBV19; d_gene: NA; CDR3aa: CASTAAGNTGELFF; CDR3nt: TGTGCCAGTACGGCTGCGGGAAACACCGGGGAGCTGTTTTTT
j_gene: TRBJ1-1; abundance: NA; v_gene: TRBV29-1; d_gene: NA; CDR3aa: CSSRAGLNTEAFF; CDR3nt: TGCAGCTCTAGGGCAGGCTTGAACACTGAAGCTTTCTTT
j_gene: TRBJ2-7; abundance: NA; v_gene: TRBV27; d_gene: TRBD2; CDR3aa: CASRLLAGGAHEQYF; CDR3nt: TGTGCCAGCAGGCTCCTAGCGGGGGGGGCCCACGAGCAGTACTTC
j_gene: TRBJ2-5; abundance: NA; v_gene: TRBV28; d_gene: NA; CDR3aa: CASSLFEETQYF; CDR3nt: TGTGCCAGCAGTTTATTCGAAGAGACCCAGTACTTC
j_gene: TRBJ2-7; abundance: NA; v_gene: TRBV6-6; d_gene: NA; CDR3aa: CASTPGAYEQYF; CDR3nt: TGTGCCAGCACCCCGGGAGCCTACGAGCAGTACTTC
j_gene: TRBJ1-5; abundance: NA; v_gene: TRBV5-1; d_gene: TRBD1; CDR3aa: CASSLAAGGRGLFNQPQHF; CDR3nt: TGCGCCAGCAGCTTGGCCGCCGGGGGAAGGGGGCTATTCAATCAGCCCCAGCATTTT
j_gene: TRBJ2-7; abundance: NA; v_gene: TRBV9; d_gene: NA; CDR3aa: CASSVSSGAGYEQYF; CDR3nt: TGTGCCAGCAGCGTGTCCTCGGGGGCGGGTTACGAGCAGTACTTC
j_gene: TRBJ1-1; abundance: once; v_gene: TRBV29-1; d_gene: TRBD1; CDR3aa: CSVEKDRGAFF; CDR3nt: TGCAGCGTTGAGAAGGACAGGGGAGCTTTCTTT
j_gene: TRBJ2-1; abundance: NA; v_gene: TRBV28; d_gene: TRBD1; CDR3aa: CASSLRQGWLDNLNNEQFF; CDR3nt: TGTGCCAGCAGTCTACGACAGGGATGGTTGGATAACCTTAACAATGAGCAGTTCTTC
j_gene: TRBJ1-1; abundance: NA; v_gene: TRBV28; d_gene: TRBD1; CDR3aa: CASSHSVPGTGNTEAFF; CDR3nt: TGTGCCAGCAGCCACAGCGTCCCCGGGACAGGGAACACTGAAGCTTTCTTT
j_gene: TRBJ2-7; abundance: NA; v_gene: TRBV29-1; d_gene: NA; CDR3aa: CSVEAAETGTYYEQYF; CDR3nt: TGCAGCGTTGAGGCCGCCGAGACAGGGACTTACTACGAGCAGTACTTC
j_gene: TRBJ2-1; abundance: few; v_gene: TRBV30; d_gene: NA; CDR3aa: CAWSVLQDYNEQFF; CDR3nt: TGTGCCTGGAGTGTACTACAGGACTACAATGAGCAGTTCTTC
j_gene: TRBJ1-5; abundance: NA; v_gene: TRBV13; d_gene: NA; CDR3aa: CASSLKGGNQPQHF; CDR3nt: TGTGCCAGCAGCTTAAAGGGAGGCAATCAGCCCCAGCATTTT
j_gene: TRBJ2-1; abundance: NA; v_gene: TRBV27; d_gene: NA; CDR3aa: CASRTVKTSGEQFF; CDR3nt: TGTGCCAGCCGGACTGTCAAAACTTCGGGTGAGCAGTTCTTC
j_gene: TRBJ1-2; abundance: NA; v_gene: TRBV4-3; d_gene: TRBD1; CDR3aa: CASSQVQGAHYGYTF; CDR3nt: TGCGCCAGCAGCCAAGTGCAGGGGGCTCACTATGGCTACACCTTC
j_gene: TRBJ2-7; abundance: NA; v_gene: TRBV7-6; d_gene: TRBD2; CDR3aa: CASSLTGGVREQYF; CDR3nt: TGTGCCAGCAGCTTAACCGGGGGGGTTCGGGAGCAGTACTTC
j_gene: TRBJ1-2; abundance: NA; v_gene: TRBV13; d_gene: NA; CDR3aa: CASSPSDRRNGYTF; CDR3nt: TGTGCCAGCAGCCCCTCGGACAGAAGAAATGGCTACACCTTC
j_gene: TRBJ2-2; abundance: NA; v_gene: TRBV6-4; d_gene: NA; CDR3aa: CASSDSSTGELFF; CDR3nt: TGTGCCAGCAGTGACTCTAGCACCGGGGAGCTGTTTTTT
j_gene: TRBJ2-7; abundance: once; v_gene: TRBV6-5; d_gene: TRBD2; CDR3aa: CASSPSGGGYEQYF; CDR3nt: TGTGCCAGCAGTCCGTCGGGAGGGGGCTACGAGCAGTACTTC